In this sample, the clone carrying this T cell receptor (beta chain) turned up once. No antigen is known for it. This entry comes from a study of T cells after posttransplantation cyclophosphamide. General study points: Skin or GI-infiltrating T cells shared few TRB sequences with blood. Donor-recipient repertoire similarity was low at 1-2 months, rising over year one. After PTCy, TRB diversity resembled that of CNI/methotrexate controls.

Produced via immunoSEQ multiplex PCR; TCRdb's table is partial and in-frame only. Here the sample spans tens of thousands of clones, 95% to 98% being singletons. Trimming left V 0 bases short and J 0 bases short, with 10 bases between. CDR1 is SGDLS, CDR2 YYNGEE, per germline. The CDR3 contains 17 residues. Cells defined as naive were viable CD3+CD4+ or CD3+CD8+ and CCR7+CD45RA+CD45RO-CD95-CD27+CD28+. This related bone marrow graft donor gave peripheral blood on the day of marrow donation. The J gene is TRBJ2-6, the V gene TRBV9; the D is unclear. The sequence was collected from a man aged 45-60 years in good health, CMV-negative, and a related stem cell transplant donor. The sequenced sample was naive CD4+ T cells sorted from PBMCs. This CDR3 is CASSVGGATSGANVLTF. CDR3 in DNA: TGTGCCAGCAGCGTAGGAGGAGCGACCTCTGGGGCCAACGTCCTGACTTTC.